One TCR beta chain is described in this entry. V lost 0 bases and J lost 0; bases outside the gene matches: 5. Germline V gene lookup returns CDR1 MNHEY and CDR2 SVGAGI. The CDR3 contains 16 residues. This record belongs to a study of technical replicates of blood from a few donors. Using immunoSEQ multiplex PCR, the repertoire was profiled, and TCRdb retains in-frame clones only, with some absent. The profile shows 75,000 to 90,000 clones, 85% to 95% of them singletons. The V call is TRBV6-5, the J call TRBJ2-7, with 7 bases that match TRBD1. The source of this sequence is a human donor in good health. Sequenced sample: T cells isolated from PBMCs. The CDR3 is CASSYSVGQSSYEQYF. In DNA, the CDR3 is TGTGCCAGCAGTTACTCGGTGGGACAGAGCTCCTACGAGCAGTACTTC.